These 8 T cell receptor beta chains were all obtained from the same sample, sequenced in a study of cytomegalovirus exposure and HLA in healthy donors. Primers: 60 Vbeta forward and 13 Jbeta reverse. The method was immunoSEQ multiplex PCR; TCRdb's version includes in-frame clones alone and lacks a portion of them. The sample shows fewer than 120,000 clones, approximately 83% of them seen only once. Sample: PBMCs. These receptors originate from a man aged 35-49 years in good health and CMV-seronegative.

V gene TRBV2 combines with J gene TRBJ2-7, with D unresolved. The V end lost 8 bases, the J end lost 3 bases, and 17 bases lay between the germline ends. Germline V CDR1 and CDR2: SNHLY, FYNNEI. This CDR3 region has 14 residues. CDR3 nucleotides: TGTGCCAGCGTCGTAGAGAACCCTCACTACGAGCAGTACTTC. Translation: CASVVENPHYEQYF. Supplemented by reference TRBV2 and TRBJ2-7, the full variable domain reads EPEVTQTPSHQVTQMGQEVILRCVPISNHLYFYWYRQILGQKVEFLVSFYNNEISEKSEIFDDQFSVERPDGSNFTLKIRSTKLEDSAMYFCASVVENPHYEQYFGPGTRLTVT.

This chain joins TRBV5-5 and TRBJ2-2, with 9 nucleotides matching TRBD1. Trimming at V came to 1 base and at J to 8 bases, leaving 9 bases not matched to a gene. There are 16 residues in the CDR3. Germline values: CDR1 SGHKS, CDR2 YYEKEE (reference sequence). Written as DNA, the CDR3 is TGTGCCAGCAGCTTGTCCGGGACAGGGTTAGCGGGGGAGCTGTTTTTT. Translating gives CASSLSGTGLAGELFF.

V is TRBV5-1 and J is TRBJ2-7; a weak D match, TRBD1 (6 bases). CDR3 length: 14 amino acids. Germline CDR1 is SGHRS and CDR2 is YFSETQ. Between the trimmed V and J ends, which lost 5 bases and 2 bases, there was a span of 14 bases. As DNA, the CDR3 is TGCGCCAGCAGTACAGGGCAAGGAACCTACGAGCAGTACTTC. Its translation is CASSTGQGTYEQYF.

As concerns this clone: One end of the junction fails to match germline, which may point to a read error. The CDR3 nucleotides are TGTGCCAGCAGTTACTACATTGACACAGAAGCTTTCTTT. Amino acids: CASSYYIDTEAFF. The chain uses TRBV6-6 and TRBJ1-1, with D unclear. This CDR3 comprises 13 residues. Germline V gene data show CDR1 as MNHNY and CDR2 as SVGAGI (reference sequence).

The chain has TRBV5-4 and TRBJ1-1; 7 nucleotides line up with TRBD1. Germline V CDR1 and CDR2: SGHNT, YYREEE (reference sequence). The CDR3 consists of 15 residues. J lost 0 bases, V lost 5 bases, and 7 bases had no gene match. CDR3 nucleotide sequence: TGTGCCAGCAGTCCCGGGACAGCGATGAACACTGAAGCTTTCTTT. This translates into CASSPGTAMNTEAFF.

The chain is built from TRBV28 and TRBJ1-2, with 7 bases identical to TRBD1. Germline CDR1 reads MDHEN; CDR2 reads SYDVKM. V shed 8 bases and J 6 bases; nucleotides not matched to a gene: 15. The CDR3 runs to 15 residues. CDR3 loop: CASLGRQGGYHGYTF. As DNA, the CDR3 is TGTGCCAGCTTGGGGAGACAGGGTGGGTACCATGGCTACACCTTC.

The chain joins TRBV7-8 to TRBJ1-5; tentatively, D is TRBD1 (5 bases). V was trimmed by 6 bases and J by 8 bases, leaving 11 bases between them. Germline V gene sequence: CDR1 SGHVS, CDR2 FQNEAQ. The CDR3 is 12 amino acids. The DNA for the CDR3 is TGTGCCAGCAGACAGGCGGAAGAGCCCCAGCATTTT. Protein: CASRQAEEPQHF.

This clone was picked up one time. The chain is built from TRBV28 and TRBJ1-5; 8 bases align to TRBD1. V lost 5 bases, J lost 0 bases, and 12 bases stayed unmatched. The CDR3 covers 18 residues. From germline, CDR1 is MDHEN and CDR2 SYDVKM. CDR3: CASSDYRDRSISNQPQHF. The CDR3 bases are TGTGCCAGCAGTGACTACCGGGACAGGAGCATTAGCAATCAGCCCCAGCATTTT.